Listed here are 17 T cell receptor beta chains from one sample, sequenced in a study of blood T cell repertoires in COVID-19. Here immunoSEQ multiplex PCR was the method, and the copy in TCRdb shows in-frame clones only, minus some. The profile shows roughly 220,000 clones, 70% to 90% of them singletons. Material for sequencing was PBMCs or T cells enriched from blood (not recorded which). Every receptor here comes from a young man with acute COVID-19.

This chain connects TRBV6-6 to TRBJ1-4; 7 bases are a match to TRBD1. The germline gives CDR1 MNHNY, CDR2 SVGAGI (reference sequence). This CDR3 has 13 amino acids. The trim removed 11 bases at V and 6 bases at J, leaving 9 bases unmatched. The CDR3 here is CAGPGGFYEKLFF. Here the CDR3 DNA reads TGTGCCGGTCCAGGGGGTTTCTATGAAAAACTGTTTTTT.

This sequence joins TRBV28 and TRBJ2-4; the D is unclear. Germline CDR1 reads MDHEN; CDR2 reads SYDVKM. The V and J ends lost 6 bases and 0 bases respectively, with 3 bases between them. The CDR3 loop spans 12 amino acids. This CDR3 is CASSLAKNIQYF. DNA of the CDR3: TGTGCCAGCAGCCTAGCCAAAAACATTCAGTACTTC.

The V call is TRBV19, the J call TRBJ1-5; TRBD1 aligns across 10 bases. The CDR3 spans 13 residues. J was trimmed by 6 bases and V by 6 bases; bases with no gene match: 2. Germline V gives CDR1 LNHDA, CDR2 SQIVND (reference sequence). The CDR3 spells CASSRQGAQPQHF. CDR3 in DNA: TGTGCCAGTAGCAGACAGGGGGCTCAGCCCCAGCATTTT.

The V and J genes are TRBV7-3 and TRBJ2-5; no clear D. The CDR3 covers 12 residues. V lost 2 bases and J 5 bases, leaving 6 bases between the germline ends. Germline CDR1 is SGHTA and CDR2 is FQGTGA. The CDR3 protein is CASSLDQETQYF. The CDR3 DNA sequence: TGTGCCAGCAGCTTAGATCAGGAGACCCAGTACTTC.

This chain uses TRBV5-5 with TRBJ2-2, with D uncertain. The V gene's germline CDR1 is SGHKS and CDR2 YYEKEE (reference sequence). This CDR3 comprises 15 residues. V lost 2 bases to trimming and J lost 1 base, with 9 bases between them. The CDR3 sequence is CASSLNPVNTGELFF. The CDR3 bases are TGTGCCAGCAGCTTAAATCCTGTGAACACCGGGGAGCTGTTTTTT. Looking up the rest from reference TRBV5-5 and TRBJ2-2 gives the full variable domain: DAGVTQSPTHLIKTRGQQVTLRCSPISGHKSVSWYQQVLGQGPQFIFQYYEKEERGRGNFPDRFSARQFPNYSSELNVNALLLGDSALYLCASSLNPVNTGELFFGEGSRLTVL.

V is TRBV9 and J is TRBJ2-3; maybe TRBD2 (7 bases). The CDR3 length is 16 residues. Trimming stripped 0 bases from V and 2 bases from J, with 13 bases between. The germline V gene encodes CDR1 SGDLS and CDR2 YYNGEE. The CDR3 nucleotides read TGTGCCAGCAGCGTAGCCGAGGGGGGGTACACAGATACGCAGTATTTT. It encodes CASSVAEGGYTDTQYF.

The chain carries TRBV5-1 and TRBJ2-5; 9 bases fit TRBD2. The length of the CDR3 is 16 residues. Germline loops: CDR1 SGHRS, CDR2 YFSETQ. The V gene end was trimmed by 1 base and the J gene end by 2 bases; junction bases not matched to a gene: 6. The CDR3 loop is CASSLLRGGLQETQYF. The CDR3 coding sequence is TGCGCCAGCAGCTTGTTGCGGGGGGGATTACAAGAGACCCAGTACTTC.

The chain links TRBV6-1 to TRBJ1-2, with a tentative D call TRBD1 (6 bases). CDR3 length: 14 amino acids. Germline loops: CDR1 MNHNS, CDR2 SASEGT. V was trimmed by 2 bases and J by 4 bases, leaving 11 bases between them. The CDR3 DNA is TGTGCCAGCAGTGAAAAGGGGACAACCTATGGCTACACCTTC. Protein sequence: CASSEKGTTYGYTF.

The J gene is TRBJ1-2, the V gene TRBV6-5, with unresolved D. The CDR3 sequence is 15 residues long. V shed 6 bases and J shed 5 bases, with 19 bases lying between them. CDR1 and CDR2 from the germline V gene are MNHEY and SVGAGI. Written as DNA, the CDR3 is TGTGCCAGCAGAGGTTATTTCGGGGAGGCGTATGGCTACACCTTC. It codes for CASRGYFGEAYGYTF.

The chain's CDR3 is CASSFGQGRTNEKLFF. In DNA, the CDR3 is TGTGCCAGCAGCTTTGGACAGGGAAGGACTAATGAAAAACTGTTTTTT. The rearrangement links TRBV7-6 to TRBJ1-4; 8 nucleotides match TRBD1. This CDR3 is 16 amino acids long. Losses at the gene ends were 3 bases for V and 2 bases for J; bases not matched to a gene: 5. Looked up from germline, CDR1 is SGHVS and CDR2 is FNYEAQ.

The chain joins TRBV9 to TRBJ2-3, with D possibly TRBD1 on 7 matching bases. V lost 2 bases to trimming and J lost 0 bases, with 16 bases between them. The CDR3 loop spans 17 amino acids. Germline V gene sequence: CDR1 SGDLS, CDR2 YYNGEE. The CDR3 sequence: CASSVPRQGGSTDTQYF. The CDR3 DNA follows: TGTGCCAGCAGCGTCCCCCGACAGGGAGGAAGCACAGATACGCAGTATTTT.

The chain uses TRBV7-9 and TRBJ1-5, with D perhaps matching TRBD1 (6 bases). The CDR3 length is 16 residues. The V gene lost 2 bases and the J gene lost 2 bases, with 13 bases spanning the gap. Per the germline V gene, CDR1 is SEHNR and CDR2 is FQNEAQ (reference sequence). DNA for the CDR3: TGTGCCAGCAGCTTAATAAACAGGGATGGCAATCAGCCCCAGCATTTT. Translated, it gives CASSLINRDGNQPQHF.

The chain is built from TRBV19 and TRBJ2-7; 11 bases match TRBD2. This CDR3 is 14 amino acids long. Trimming removed 5 bases from V and 5 bases from J; junction bases left unmatched: 5. Germline V gene sequence: CDR1 LNHDA, CDR2 SQIVND (reference sequence). CDR3 sequence (DNA): TGTGCCAGTAGTTTAGCGGGGGGGCCCCACGAGCAGTACTTC. As protein: CASSLAGGPHEQYF.

The chain links TRBV10-3 to TRBJ1-2; 10 nucleotides line up with TRBD1. V lost 6 bases to trimming and J lost 8 bases; unmatched junction nucleotides: 12. The germline V gene has CDR1 ENHRY and CDR2 SYGVKD. The CDR3 totals 15 residues. The CDR3 reads CAIRKITGTGDGYTF. The DNA for the CDR3 is TGTGCCATCAGAAAAATCACCGGGACAGGGGACGGCTACACCTTC.

This rearrangement joins TRBV27 to TRBJ2-7; 10 nucleotides agree with TRBD2. CDR1 is MNHEY, CDR2 SMNVEV, per germline (reference sequence). The junction had 9 bases not matched to a gene; V was cut back by 6 bases and J by 4 bases. CDR3 length: 15 amino acids. The CDR3 nucleotides read TGTGCCAGCAGCCCACTAGCGGGATTGGGTTACGAGCAGTACTTC. It translates to CASSPLAGLGYEQYF.

V and J are TRBV11-3 and TRBJ2-1, with D perhaps matching TRBD2 (5 bases). Trimming took off 2 bases at V and 9 bases at J, with 11 bases between the two ends. The CDR3 length is 13 residues. Germline assignment: CDR1 SGHNT and CDR2 YENEEA. The CDR3 loop is CASSLLRGSEQFF. In nucleotides, the CDR3 is TGTGCCAGCAGCTTATTGAGAGGGAGTGAGCAGTTCTTC.

The chain employs TRBV7-3 and TRBJ2-7; 7 bases agree with TRBD2. There are 16 residues in the CDR3. Looked up from germline, CDR1 is SGHTA and CDR2 is FQGTGA. With 1 base clipped from V and 6 bases from J, the junction kept 12 bases outside the gene matches. The CDR3 loop reads CASSLNSGGGFGEQYF. CDR3 in DNA: TGTGCCAGCAGCTTAAACTCGGGGGGAGGGTTCGGCGAGCAGTACTTC. Full variable domain (remainder filled in from reference TRBV7-3 and TRBJ2-7): GAGVSQTPSNKVTEKGKYVELRCDPISGHTALYWYRQSLGQGPEFLIYFQGTGAADDSGLPNDRFFAVRPEGSVSTLKIQRTERGDSAVYLCASSLNSGGGFGEQYFGPGTRLTVT.